The source of this T cell receptor (beta chain) is a study of shared clonotypes between healthy human individuals. The naive CD8 population came from CD45RO-negative cells selected for CCR7, without terminally differentiated effector memory CD45RA+ cells. The method was immunoSEQ multiplex PCR; TCRdb's version includes in-frame clones alone and lacks a portion of them. The top ten clones hold around 1.7% of a sample with approximately 2,200,000 clones, about 93% of them seen once. V gave up 2 bases and J gave up 9 bases; unmatched junction bases: 10. Germline-derived CDR1 and CDR2 are MNHEY and SMNVEV (reference sequence). The CDR3 contains 15 residues.

The sequenced sample was naive CD8+ T cells from PBMCs. The TCR was taken from a man aged 18 to 30 in good health. Some clones in this sample may be carry-over from other donors' samples. The V and J genes are TRBV27 and TRBJ1-5; 7 bases line up with TRBD1. The CDR3 nucleotides are TGTGCCAGCAGTTTACTTCCCCAGGGGGTCGGGCCCCAGCATTTT. The encoded protein is CASSLLPQGVGPQHF.